These T cell receptor beta chains were read from a single sample in a study of cytomegalovirus exposure and HLA in healthy donors. Method: immunoSEQ multiplex PCR; TCRdb's copy keeps in-frame clones and lacks some. Its table lists about 79,000 clones. Sequencing was done on a sample of PBMCs. Every receptor here comes from a young man in good health and CMV-seronegative. The CDR3 runs from the conserved cysteine through the conserved F or W. The order of the fields is V gene, D gene, J gene, CDR3 protein, CDR3 DNA. D genes are given only for firm matches.

v_call: TRBV25-1; d_call: TRBD1; j_call: TRBJ2-3; cdr3_aa: CASSGGPGQGASDTQYF; cdr3_nt: TGTGCCAGCAGTGGGGGTCCGGGACAGGGGGCGTCAGATACGCAGTATTTT
v_call: TRBV5-4; d_call: TRBD2; j_call: TRBJ2-2; cdr3_aa: CASTRGGLPNTGELFF; cdr3_nt: TGTGCCAGCACCCGGGGAGGGCTACCCAACACCGGGGAGCTGTTTTTT
v_call: TRBV5-1; d_call: TRBD2; j_call: TRBJ2-7; cdr3_aa: CASSPSRTSGYGQYF; cdr3_nt: TGCGCCAGCAGCCCCTCCCGGACTAGCGGTTACGGGCAGTACTTC
v_call: TRBV15; d_call: -; j_call: TRBJ2-1; cdr3_aa: CATSRVPFGGRGRGNEQFF; cdr3_nt: TGTGCCACCAGCAGAGTTCCCTTCGGGGGGCGGGGCCGCGGGAATGAGCAGTTCTTC
v_call: TRBV6-1; d_call: TRBD1; j_call: TRBJ1-5; cdr3_aa: CASTEGAGNQPQHF; cdr3_nt: TGTGCCAGCACTGAGGGGGCCGGCAATCAGCCCCAGCATTTT
v_call: TRBV28; d_call: TRBD1; j_call: TRBJ2-2; cdr3_aa: CASSLGTGYTGELFF; cdr3_nt: TGTGCCAGCAGTTTAGGGACAGGGTACACCGGGGAGCTGTTTTTT
v_call: TRBV19; d_call: -; j_call: TRBJ1-5; cdr3_aa: CASSIEGEYSNQPQHF; cdr3_nt: TGTGCCAGTAGTATAGAGGGAGAGTATAGCAATCAGCCCCAGCATTTT
v_call: TRBV19; d_call: TRBD2; j_call: TRBJ2-3; cdr3_aa: CASRLAGDASTDTQYF; cdr3_nt: TGTGCCAGTAGACTAGCGGGGGATGCTAGCACAGATACGCAGTATTTT
v_call: TRBV5-6; d_call: TRBD1; j_call: TRBJ2-5; cdr3_aa: CASSNRGRGQETQYF; cdr3_nt: TGTGCCAGCAGCAACCGGGGCAGGGGGCAAGAGACCCAGTACTTC
v_call: TRBV6-5; d_call: -; j_call: TRBJ2-7; cdr3_aa: CASSSRDNSYEQYF; cdr3_nt: TGTGCCAGCAGTTCCCGGGACAACTCCTACGAGCAGTACTTC
v_call: TRBV5-1; d_call: TRBD1; j_call: TRBJ1-2; cdr3_aa: CASSPGGTGTYGYTF; cdr3_nt: TGCGCCAGCAGTCCGGGGGGGACAGGGACCTATGGCTACACCTTC
v_call: TRBV7-8; d_call: -; j_call: TRBJ1-1; cdr3_aa: CASSFTGSTEAFF; cdr3_nt: TGTGCCAGCAGCTTCACAGGGAGCACTGAAGCTTTCTTT
v_call: TRBV4-3; d_call: TRBD2; j_call: TRBJ2-7; cdr3_aa: CASSQGTSGNYEQYF; cdr3_nt: TGCGCCAGCAGCCAAGGCACTAGCGGGAACTACGAGCAGTACTTC
v_call: TRBV19; d_call: TRBD1; j_call: TRBJ1-1; cdr3_aa: CASSIFRGLGNTEAFF; cdr3_nt: TGTGCCAGTAGTATTTTCAGGGGGCTCGGAAACACTGAAGCTTTCTTT
v_call: TRBV14; d_call: TRBD1; j_call: TRBJ2-7; cdr3_aa: CASSQREAGQGIYEQYF; cdr3_nt: TGTGCCAGCAGCCAAAGAGAAGCGGGACAGGGAATCTACGAGCAGTACTTC
v_call: TRBV18; d_call: TRBD1; j_call: TRBJ2-6; cdr3_aa: CASSSNDRARPSGANVLTF; cdr3_nt: TGTGCCAGCTCATCCAACGACAGGGCGCGTCCCTCTGGGGCCAACGTCCTGACTTTC
v_call: TRBV5-4; d_call: TRBD1; j_call: TRBJ1-2; cdr3_aa: CASSLQGVEGYTF; cdr3_nt: TGTGCCAGCAGCCTACAGGGGGTGGAGGGCTACACCTTC
v_call: TRBV7-9; d_call: -; j_call: TRBJ2-2; cdr3_aa: CASSYNRNTGELFF; cdr3_nt: TGTGCCAGCAGCTATAACAGAAACACCGGGGAGCTGTTTTTT
v_call: TRBV6-5; d_call: -; j_call: TRBJ2-2; cdr3_aa: CASRVGLIKAGELFF; cdr3_nt: TGTGCCAGCAGAGTAGGACTTATAAAGGCCGGGGAGCTGTTTTTT
v_call: TRBV5-1; d_call: TRBD2; j_call: TRBJ2-7; cdr3_aa: CASQSGGRNYEQYF; cdr3_nt: TGCGCCAGCCAATCGGGGGGGCGGAACTACGAGCAGTACTTC
v_call: TRBV9; d_call: -; j_call: TRBJ2-3; cdr3_aa: CASSAYTDTQYF; cdr3_nt: TGTGCCAGCAGCGCCTACACAGATACGCAGTATTTT
v_call: TRBV6-5; d_call: -; j_call: TRBJ2-4; cdr3_aa: CASRPGFWDIQYF; cdr3_nt: TGTGCCAGCAGGCCAGGGTTTTGGGACATTCAGTACTTC
v_call: TRBV9; d_call: -; j_call: TRBJ1-3; cdr3_aa: CASSVGEVGISGNTIYF; cdr3_nt: TGTGCCAGCAGCGTAGGGGAGGTTGGGATCTCTGGAAACACCATATATTTT
v_call: TRBV5-4; d_call: -; j_call: TRBJ1-2; cdr3_aa: CASSLAGNYGYTF; cdr3_nt: TGTGCCAGCAGCTTGGCGGGGAACTATGGCTACACCTTC
v_call: TRBV9; d_call: -; j_call: TRBJ1-1; cdr3_aa: CASSVAIAENTEAFF; cdr3_nt: TGTGCCAGCAGCGTAGCTATAGCGGAGAACACTGAAGCTTTCTTT
v_call: TRBV29-1; d_call: -; j_call: TRBJ1-5; cdr3_aa: CSVWGGDNQPQHF; cdr3_nt: TGCAGCGTATGGGGAGGGGACAATCAGCCCCAGCATTTT
v_call: TRBV2; d_call: TRBD1; j_call: TRBJ1-1; cdr3_aa: CASTDTDRGDTGTEAFF; cdr3_nt: TGTGCCAGCACCGATACGGACAGGGGGGATACGGGGACTGAAGCTTTCTTT
v_call: TRBV4-3; d_call: -; j_call: TRBJ2-1; cdr3_aa: CASSPGLSPTGDNEQFF; cdr3_nt: TGCGCCAGCAGCCCGGGTTTGTCCCCGACGGGAGACAATGAGCAGTTCTTC
v_call: TRBV27; d_call: TRBD2; j_call: TRBJ2-1; cdr3_aa: CASRGLAGGSYNEQFF; cdr3_nt: TGTGCCAGCAGAGGACTAGCGGGAGGTTCCTACAATGAGCAGTTCTTC
v_call: TRBV9; d_call: TRBD2; j_call: TRBJ2-2; cdr3_aa: CASSPRGAGWTGELFF; cdr3_nt: TGTGCCAGCAGCCCCCGGGGAGCGGGATGGACCGGGGAGCTGTTTTTT
v_call: TRBV6-5; d_call: -; j_call: TRBJ1-2; cdr3_aa: CASGRGWNYGYTF; cdr3_nt: TGTGCCAGCGGCCGGGGGTGGAACTATGGCTACACCTTC
v_call: TRBV30; d_call: -; j_call: TRBJ1-2; cdr3_aa: CAWSAGVYVNYGYTF; cdr3_nt: TGTGCCTGGAGTGCAGGGGTATATGTGAACTATGGCTACACCTTC
v_call: TRBV13; d_call: TRBD2; j_call: TRBJ2-1; cdr3_aa: CASSLWSASGRPVEQFF; cdr3_nt: TGTGCCAGCAGCTTATGGTCGGCTAGCGGGAGGCCGGTGGAGCAGTTCTTC
v_call: TRBV4-1; d_call: TRBD2; j_call: TRBJ2-5; cdr3_aa: CASSPGTSGNMGIETQYF; cdr3_nt: TGCGCCAGCAGCCCCGGGACTAGCGGGAATATGGGTATTGAGACCCAGTACTTC
v_call: TRBV7-8; d_call: TRBD2; j_call: TRBJ2-5; cdr3_aa: CASSLEGLAGGHEETQYF; cdr3_nt: TGTGCCAGCAGCTTAGAGGGACTAGCGGGGGGCCATGAAGAGACCCAGTACTTC
v_call: TRBV6-4; d_call: -; j_call: TRBJ2-1; cdr3_aa: CASSDSREGNEQFF; cdr3_nt: TGTGCCAGCAGTGACTCGAGGGAAGGCAATGAGCAGTTCTTC
v_call: TRBV6-4; d_call: TRBD2; j_call: TRBJ2-2; cdr3_aa: CASAMTSGGAAGELFF; cdr3_nt: TGTGCCAGCGCAATGACTAGCGGGGGGGCCGCCGGGGAGCTGTTTTTT